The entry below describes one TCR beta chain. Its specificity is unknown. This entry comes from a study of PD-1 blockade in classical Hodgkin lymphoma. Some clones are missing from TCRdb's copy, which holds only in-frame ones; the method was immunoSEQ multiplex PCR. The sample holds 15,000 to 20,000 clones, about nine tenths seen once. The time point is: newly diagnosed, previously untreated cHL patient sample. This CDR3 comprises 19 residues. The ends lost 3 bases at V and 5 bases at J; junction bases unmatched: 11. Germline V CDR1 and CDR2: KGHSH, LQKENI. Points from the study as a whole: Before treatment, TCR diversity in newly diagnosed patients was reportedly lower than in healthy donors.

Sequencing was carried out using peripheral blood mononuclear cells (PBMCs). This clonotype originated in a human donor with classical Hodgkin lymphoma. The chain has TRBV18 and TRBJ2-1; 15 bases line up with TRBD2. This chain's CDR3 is CASSPRTSGRAVGDNEQFF. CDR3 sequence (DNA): TGTGCCAGCTCACCCCGGACTAGCGGGAGGGCCGTGGGAGACAATGAGCAGTTCTTC. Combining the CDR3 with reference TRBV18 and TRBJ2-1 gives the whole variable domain NAGVMQNPRHLVRRRGQEARLRCSPMKGHSHVYWYRQLPEEGLKFMVYLQKENIIDESGMPKERFSAEFPKEGPSILRIQQVVRGDSAAYFCASSPRTSGRAVGDNEQFFGPGTRLTVL.